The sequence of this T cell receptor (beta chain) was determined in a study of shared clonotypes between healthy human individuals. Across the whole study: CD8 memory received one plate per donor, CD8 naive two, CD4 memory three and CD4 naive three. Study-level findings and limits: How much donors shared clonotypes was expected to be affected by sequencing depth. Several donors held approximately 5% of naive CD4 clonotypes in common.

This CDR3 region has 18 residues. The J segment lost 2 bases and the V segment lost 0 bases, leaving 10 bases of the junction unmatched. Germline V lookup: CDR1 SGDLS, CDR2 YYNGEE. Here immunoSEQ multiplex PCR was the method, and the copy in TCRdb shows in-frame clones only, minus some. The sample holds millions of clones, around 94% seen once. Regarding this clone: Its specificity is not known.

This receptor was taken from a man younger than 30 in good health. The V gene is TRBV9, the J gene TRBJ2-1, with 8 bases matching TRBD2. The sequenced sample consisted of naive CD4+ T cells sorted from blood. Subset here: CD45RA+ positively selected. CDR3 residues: CASSVDPSGRGAYNEQFF. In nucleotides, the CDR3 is TGTGCCAGCAGCGTAGATCCGTCGGGGCGGGGGGCCTACAATGAGCAGTTCTTC.